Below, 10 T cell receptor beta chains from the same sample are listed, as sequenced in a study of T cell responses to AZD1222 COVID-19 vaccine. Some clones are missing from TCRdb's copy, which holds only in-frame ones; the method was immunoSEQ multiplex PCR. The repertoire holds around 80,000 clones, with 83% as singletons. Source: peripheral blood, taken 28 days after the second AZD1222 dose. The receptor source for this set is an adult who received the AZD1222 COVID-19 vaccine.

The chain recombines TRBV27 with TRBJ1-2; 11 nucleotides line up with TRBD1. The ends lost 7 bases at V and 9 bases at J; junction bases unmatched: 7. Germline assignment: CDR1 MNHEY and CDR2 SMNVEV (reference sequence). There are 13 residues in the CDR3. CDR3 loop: CASMGQGVVRYTF. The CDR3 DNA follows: TGTGCCAGCATGGGACAGGGGGTTGTTCGCTACACCTTC.

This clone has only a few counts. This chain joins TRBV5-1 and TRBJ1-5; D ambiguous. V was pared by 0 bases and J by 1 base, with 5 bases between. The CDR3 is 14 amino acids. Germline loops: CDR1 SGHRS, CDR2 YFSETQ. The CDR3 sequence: CASSLGRSNQPQHF. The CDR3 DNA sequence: TGCGCCAGCAGCTTGGGTAGAAGCAATCAGCCCCAGCATTTT.

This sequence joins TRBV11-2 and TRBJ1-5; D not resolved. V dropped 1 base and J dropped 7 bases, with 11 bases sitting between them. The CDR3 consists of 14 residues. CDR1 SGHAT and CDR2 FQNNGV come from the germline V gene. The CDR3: CASSLGRSEQPQHF. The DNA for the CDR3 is TGTGCCAGCAGCTTAGGAAGGAGTGAGCAGCCCCAGCATTTT.

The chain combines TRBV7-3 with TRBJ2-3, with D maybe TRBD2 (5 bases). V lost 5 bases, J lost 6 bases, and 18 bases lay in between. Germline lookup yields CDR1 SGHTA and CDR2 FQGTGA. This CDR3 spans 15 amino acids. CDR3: CASSLAGLSVDTQYF. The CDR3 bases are TGTGCCAGCAGCCTTGCGGGTCTTTCGGTCGATACGCAGTATTTT.

The chain's CDR3 is CASSFQETQYF. DNA for the CDR3: TGTGCCAGCAGTTTCCAAGAGACCCAGTACTTC. This chain joins TRBV28 and TRBJ2-5; D is ambiguous. Trimming took off 3 bases at V and 1 base at J, with 0 bases between the two ends. The germline V gene encodes CDR1 MDHEN and CDR2 SYDVKM. This CDR3 is 11 amino acids long.

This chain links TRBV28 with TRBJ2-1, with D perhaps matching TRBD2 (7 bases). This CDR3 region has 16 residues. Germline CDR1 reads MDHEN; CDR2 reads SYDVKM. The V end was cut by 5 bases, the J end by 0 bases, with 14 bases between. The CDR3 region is CASSIPGEGSYNEQFF. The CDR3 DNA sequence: TGTGCCAGCAGTATCCCAGGGGAGGGCTCCTACAATGAGCAGTTCTTC.

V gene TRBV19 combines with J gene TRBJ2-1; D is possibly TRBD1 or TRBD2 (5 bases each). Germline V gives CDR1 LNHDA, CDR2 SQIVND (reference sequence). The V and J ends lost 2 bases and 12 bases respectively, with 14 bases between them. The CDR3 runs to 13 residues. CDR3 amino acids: CASSISGDQTQFF. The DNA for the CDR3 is TGTGCCAGTAGTATATCCGGGGACCAAACGCAGTTCTTC.

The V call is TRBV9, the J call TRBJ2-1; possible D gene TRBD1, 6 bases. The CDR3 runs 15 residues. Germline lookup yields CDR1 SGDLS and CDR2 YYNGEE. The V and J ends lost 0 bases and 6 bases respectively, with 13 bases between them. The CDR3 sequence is CASSVGGNRANEQFF. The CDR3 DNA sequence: TGTGCCAGCAGCGTAGGGGGTAACAGGGCCAATGAGCAGTTCTTC.

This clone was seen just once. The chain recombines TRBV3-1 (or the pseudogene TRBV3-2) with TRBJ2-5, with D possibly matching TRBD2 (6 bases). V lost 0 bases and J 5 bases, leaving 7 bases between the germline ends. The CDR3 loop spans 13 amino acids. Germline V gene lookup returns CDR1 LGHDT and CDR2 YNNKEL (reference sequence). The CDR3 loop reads CASSQDGRETQYF. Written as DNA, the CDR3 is TGTGCCAGCAGCCAAGATGGGAGGGAGACCCAGTACTTC.

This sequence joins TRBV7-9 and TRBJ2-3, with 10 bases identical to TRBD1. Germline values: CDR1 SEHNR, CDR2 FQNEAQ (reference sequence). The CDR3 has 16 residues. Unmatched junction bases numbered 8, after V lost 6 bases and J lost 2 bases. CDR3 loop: CASRPGTGAITDTQYF. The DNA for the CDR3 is TGTGCCAGCAGACCAGGGACAGGGGCGATCACAGATACGCAGTATTTT.